This T cell receptor beta chain was documented in a study of early T cells in non-severe SARS-CoV-2 infection. Looking at the study overall: Sequencing targeted bulk RNA from unsorted whole blood, leaving chains unpaired. Notes on the study in general: Matching with VDJdb favored anti-spike CD8 responses (missing private and CD4 specificities).

About this clonotype itself: Its specificity is not known.

V shed 6 bases and J shed 0 bases, with 14 bases lying between them. The CDR3 loop spans 15 amino acids. Tagging with unique molecular identifiers was applied to individual cDNA molecules. TCRdb used MiXCR to reprocess the 5' RACE reads, holding one entry per CDR3 protein. The profile shows roughly 67,000 distinct CDR3 sequences, 9% to 15% of them singletons. What was sequenced was whole blood. The TCR sequence derives from an adult who was a healthcare worker with PCR-confirmed SARS-CoV-2 infection or an uninfected control (not recorded which). The V gene is TRBV12-3 or TRBV12-4, the J gene TRBJ1-1; a weak D match, TRBD1 (6 bases). CDR3 sequence reads: CASRPRGGMNTEAFF. The CDR3 bases are TGTGCCAGCAGGCCCAGGGGCGGCATGAACACTGAAGCTTTCTTT.